Included here is one TCR beta chain sequence, with context. Its antigen is still unknown. The study sampled nominally healthy donors, though unrecorded immune exposures were likely. Germline V gene data show CDR1 as SGHNT and CDR2 as YYREEE (reference sequence). The CDR3 is 14 residues long. V lost 4 bases and J lost 6, with 16 bases in between. The data derive from a study of cytomegalovirus exposure and HLA in healthy donors. Findings and caveats of the study: A later analysis found TCR association rates differed by HLA locus, highest for DRB1 and lowest for HLA-C. Later on, a genetic analysis was performed. It linked a missense variant in DCLRE1C with V- and J-gene trimming of TCR beta. Rare TCR sequences predominated, though certain public TCRs were found in many donors.

A multiplex PCR was run with 60 Vbeta primers and 13 Jbeta primers. Libraries were prepared by immunoSEQ multiplex PCR; TCRdb keeps only in-frame clonotypes and omits some of them. This sample's clone table lists about 87,000 clones. This receptor was obtained from a man aged 50 or older in good health and CMV-seropositive. This sequence joins TRBV5-4 and TRBJ1-2, with D maybe TRBD1 (5 bases). Material for sequencing was PBMCs. CDR3 amino acids: CASSGTQGWDGYTF. Written as DNA, the CDR3 is TGTGCCAGCAGCGGAACCCAGGGCTGGGATGGCTACACCTTC.